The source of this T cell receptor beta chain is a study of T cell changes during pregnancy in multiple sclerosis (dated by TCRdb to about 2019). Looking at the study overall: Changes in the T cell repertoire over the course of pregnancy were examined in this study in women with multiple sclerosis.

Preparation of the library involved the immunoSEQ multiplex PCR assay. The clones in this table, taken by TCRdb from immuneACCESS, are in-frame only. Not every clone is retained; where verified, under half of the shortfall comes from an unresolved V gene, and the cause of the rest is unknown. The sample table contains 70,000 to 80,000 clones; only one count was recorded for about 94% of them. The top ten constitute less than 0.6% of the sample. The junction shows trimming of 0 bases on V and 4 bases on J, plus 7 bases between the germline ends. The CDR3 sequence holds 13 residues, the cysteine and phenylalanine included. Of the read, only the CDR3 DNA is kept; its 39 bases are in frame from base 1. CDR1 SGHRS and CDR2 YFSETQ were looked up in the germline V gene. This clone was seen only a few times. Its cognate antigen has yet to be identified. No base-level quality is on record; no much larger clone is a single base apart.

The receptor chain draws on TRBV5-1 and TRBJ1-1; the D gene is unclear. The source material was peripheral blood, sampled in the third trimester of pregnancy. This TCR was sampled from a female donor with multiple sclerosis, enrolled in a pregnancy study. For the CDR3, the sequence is CASSLAYSTEAFF. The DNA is TGCGCCAGCAGCTTGGCCTACAGCACTGAAGCTTTCTTT.